The 12 T cell receptor beta chains in this list originate from one sample, sequenced in a study of OX40 agonist ivuxolimab in advanced cancers. TCRdb's copy holds only in-frame clones and misses some; the assay was immunoSEQ multiplex PCR. The sample gives roughly 67,000 clones, around 86% of which show up once; about 0.37% is in the top ten. The sample was CD4+ or CD8+ T cells sorted from blood, taken in a trial of the OX40 agonist ivuxolimab. The receptor source for this set is an adult with an advanced solid tumor such as melanoma, head and neck, liver or kidney cancer.

CDR3 region: CASSSPPVGLPNTGELFF. The CDR3 coding sequence is TGTGCCAGCAGCTCCCCCCCGGTGGGACTCCCGAACACCGGGGAGCTGTTTTTT. V is TRBV7-9 and J is TRBJ2-2, with a possible D match to TRBD2 (6 bases). The V end lost 4 bases, the J end lost 0 bases, and 18 bases lay between the germline ends. The CDR3 extends over 18 amino acids. Germline V gives CDR1 SEHNR, CDR2 FQNEAQ (reference sequence).

V usage is TRBV27 and J usage is TRBJ1-1, with a tentative D call TRBD1 (5 bases). Germline V gives CDR1 MNHEY, CDR2 SMNVEV (reference sequence). Trimming pared 0 bases from V and 14 bases from J, leaving 16 bases between. This CDR3 is 13 amino acids long. DNA of the CDR3: TGTGCCAGCAGTTTATCCTTCTACAGGCAGGCATTCTTT. It yields the protein CASSLSFYRQAFF.

This chain joins TRBV5-1 and TRBJ2-3; 8 bases match TRBD2. Germline trimming cut 4 bases from V and 2 bases from J; bases unmatched to any gene: 12. The germline CDR1 and CDR2 sequences are SGHRS and YFSETQ. The CDR3 covers 17 residues. The CDR3 bases are TGCGCCAGCAGCAGGGTGATCGGGGGGGCCGTCACAGATACGCAGTATTTT. Encoded protein: CASSRVIGGAVTDTQYF.

The chain links TRBV4-1 to TRBJ2-1; 12 bases are a match to TRBD1. Germline V gene data show CDR1 as MGHRA and CDR2 as YSYEKL. V trimming: 9 bases; J trimming: 6 bases; junction bases outside the gene matches: 9. The CDR3 is 15 residues long. Written as DNA, the CDR3 is TGCGCCAGTGAACAACCGGGACAGGGGGCCAATGAGCAGTTCTTC. Protein: CASEQPGQGANEQFF.

V gene TRBV5-1 combines with J gene TRBJ2-3; D call uncertain. V shed 5 bases and J shed 1 base, with 5 bases lying between them. The CDR3 runs 12 residues. CDR1 is SGHRS, CDR2 YFSETQ, per germline. This CDR3 reads CASRGRTDTQYF. The DNA of the CDR3 is TGCGCCAGCAGGGGCCGCACAGATACGCAGTATTTT.

This clone came up a few times. V usage is TRBV14 and J usage is TRBJ2-3; D is unclear. The germline CDR1 and CDR2 sequences are SGHDN and FVKESK. V dropped 4 bases and J dropped 8 bases, with 19 bases sitting between them. The CDR3 has 15 residues. CDR3 residues: CASSPPRVAPATQYF. The CDR3 DNA follows: TGTGCCAGCAGCCCTCCTCGGGTAGCTCCCGCTACGCAGTATTTT.

The chain has TRBV7-8 and TRBJ1-2; D might be TRBD1 (5 bases). Deletions cut 0 bases from V and 3 bases from J, with 8 bases between. The CDR3 sequence is 14 residues long. Germline CDR1 is SGHVS and CDR2 is FQNEAQ. The CDR3 protein is CASSLAGAHYGYTF. In nucleotides, the CDR3 is TGTGCCAGCAGCTTAGCAGGGGCACACTATGGCTACACCTTC.

The V gene is TRBV30, the J gene TRBJ2-4; TRBD2 is a possible D gene (7 bases). Germline-derived CDR1 and CDR2 are GTSNPN and SVGIG (reference sequence). The CDR3 spans 13 residues. Trimming stripped 6 bases from V and 8 bases from J, with 17 bases between. The CDR3 sequence: CACSRRGGDIQYF. CDR3 sequence (DNA): TGTGCCTGTTCCCGCAGGGGAGGGGACATTCAGTACTTC.

In DNA form, the CDR3 reads TGTGCCAGTAGTCGGGGGATCTACTATGGCTACACCTTC. Amino acids: CASSRGIYYGYTF. The genes are TRBV19 and TRBJ1-2; D is perhaps TRBD1 (5 bases). Germline CDR1 is LNHDA and CDR2 is SQIVND (reference sequence). The CDR3 length is 13 residues. With 5 bases removed from V and 3 bases from J, the gap between germline ends came to 10 bases.

The chain recombines TRBV5-5 with TRBJ2-7; TRBD1 matches 8 bases. CDR1 and CDR2 from the germline V gene are SGHKS and YYEKEE (reference sequence). The length of the CDR3 is 13 residues. V was clipped by 4 bases and J by 6 bases; unmatched bases: 6. This CDR3 is CASSLGQGGEQYF. DNA for the CDR3: TGTGCCAGCAGCCTCGGACAGGGTGGCGAGCAGTACTTC. Drawing the rest from reference TRBV5-5 and TRBJ2-7, the complete variable domain is DAGVTQSPTHLIKTRGQQVTLRCSPISGHKSVSWYQQVLGQGPQFIFQYYEKEERGRGNFPDRFSARQFPNYSSELNVNALLLGDSALYLCASSLGQGGEQYFGPGTRLTVT.

The chain employs TRBV5-4 and TRBJ2-1; TRBD1 aligns across 8 bases. Unmatched junction bases numbered 13, after V lost 3 bases and J lost 8 bases. The CDR3 extends over 16 amino acids. Germline V gives CDR1 SGHNT, CDR2 YYREEE (reference sequence). The DNA of the CDR3 is TGTGCCAGCAGCTATCTACTAACGACGACAGGGGATGAGCAGTTCTTC. Protein sequence: CASSYLLTTTGDEQFF.

This rearrangement joins TRBV6-6 to TRBJ2-5; TRBD2 aligns across 8 bases. Germline CDR1 and CDR2: MNHNY and SVGAGI (reference sequence). Losses at the gene ends were 2 bases for V and 4 bases for J; bases not matched to a gene: 3. The CDR3 is 14 amino acids. The CDR3 is CASSYGGGRETQYF. In DNA form, the CDR3 reads TGTGCCAGCAGTTACGGCGGGGGGCGAGAGACCCAGTACTTC.